What follows describes a single T cell receptor (beta chain). As yet, its antigen is unknown. TCRdb's copy holds only in-frame clones and misses some; the assay was immunoSEQ multiplex PCR. The repertoire holds 68,000 or so clones, with nearly 95% as singletons. These data belong to a study of T cell clones after liver transplantation. The wider study: Liver transplant recipients had immunosuppression withdrawal attempted within 2 years. Until 12-24 months post-transplant, subjects got standard immunosuppression and no induction. Tolerance: complete withdrawal held at least one year, liver enzymes staying within twice normal.

General observations from the study: Post-transplant, graft-donor-reactive CD4 TCRbeta sequences in blood dropped significantly in most of the 8 subjects.

Germline-derived CDR1 and CDR2 are SGHTA and FQGNSA. Trimming took 1 base from V and 5 from J, leaving 12 bases between them. This CDR3 region has 14 residues. The sample was CD4+ T cells from blood, taken about 26 months after liver transplant. This receptor was identified in a human patient who received a liver transplant. Some T cells could come from the graft donor. V and J are TRBV7-2 and TRBJ2-7, with D perhaps matching TRBD1 (5 bases). The CDR3, as DNA: TGTGCCAGCAGCTTAGGGGGCCAGGTCCACGAGCAGTACTTC. This codes for CASSLGGQVHEQYF.